Presented here are 11 T cell receptor beta chains from one specimen sequenced in a study of blood T cell repertoires in COVID-19. This table comes from immunoSEQ multiplex PCR, and its TCRdb copy is limited to in-frame clones, with some not included. The data contain 250,000 to 350,000 clones, almost 90% of them singletons. The specimen was PBMCs or T cells enriched from blood (not recorded which). These receptors all stem from a young woman with acute COVID-19.

This chain uses TRBV28 with TRBJ1-4; TRBD1 might be the D (5 bases). CDR3 length: 13 amino acids. Germline CDR1 and CDR2: MDHEN and SYDVKM. The V end was cut by 9 bases, the J end by 1 base, with 9 bases between. CDR3: CASGGLTNEKLFF. The CDR3 DNA sequence: TGTGCCAGTGGGGGGTTAACTAATGAAAAACTGTTTTTT. The full variable domain, completed using reference TRBV28 and TRBJ1-4, is DVKVTQSSRYLVKRTGEKVFLECVQDMDHENMFWYRQDPGLGLRLIYFSYDVKMKEKGDIPEGYSVSREKKERFSLILESASTNQTSMYLCASGGLTNEKLFFGSGTQLSVL.

J is TRBJ1-6 and V is TRBV28; no firm D call. Germline CDR1 MDHEN, CDR2 SYDVKM. The CDR3 contains 14 residues. Deletions cut 9 bases from V and 7 bases from J, with 16 bases between. The CDR3 sequence: CASKVQFRNSPLHF. The CDR3 bases are TGTGCCAGTAAGGTACAGTTCAGGAATTCACCCCTCCACTTT.

This chain connects TRBV15 to TRBJ1-5, with 7 bases matching TRBD1. The J segment lost 15 bases and the V segment lost 2 bases, leaving 7 bases of the junction unmatched. Germline V gives CDR1 LNHNV, CDR2 YYDKDF (reference sequence). The CDR3 is 12 residues long. CDR3 in amino acids: CATSRPDRELHF. The DNA for the CDR3 is TGTGCCACCAGCAGACCTGACAGGGAGTTGCATTTT.

The rearrangement uses TRBV5-1 and TRBJ2-5; 7 bases fit TRBD1. Germline trimming cut 0 bases from V and 0 bases from J; bases unmatched to any gene: 8. The CDR3 is made up of 17 amino acids. CDR1 and CDR2 (germline): SGHRS, YFSETQ. The CDR3, as DNA: TGCGCCAGCAGCTTGGCTCGGGACAGAAACTACCAAGAGACCCAGTACTTC. Protein: CASSLARDRNYQETQYF.

The J gene is TRBJ2-3, the V gene TRBV11-2; a weak D match, TRBD2 (6 bases). There are 16 residues in the CDR3. Germline V gives CDR1 SGHAT, CDR2 FQNNGV. V shed 3 bases and J shed 4 bases, with 17 bases lying between them. CDR3: CASSFLIGSSADTQYF. CDR3 in DNA: TGTGCCAGCAGCTTCCTAATCGGGAGCTCTGCAGATACGCAGTATTTT. The whole variable domain, remainder taken from reference TRBV11-2 and TRBJ2-3, is EAGVAQSPRYKIIEKRQSVAFWCNPISGHATLYWYQQILGQGPKLLIQFQNNGVVDDSQLPKDRFSAERLKGVDSTLKIQPAKLEDSAVYLCASSFLIGSSADTQYFGPGTRLTVL.

The V and J genes are TRBV15 and TRBJ2-3; unclear D gene. Germline V lookup: CDR1 LNHNV, CDR2 YYDKDF (reference sequence). The CDR3 has 14 residues. With 3 bases removed from V and 3 bases from J, the gap between germline ends came to 10 bases. CDR3 DNA sequence: TGTGCCACCAGCAGCCGATACAGTACAGATACGCAGTATTTT. Residues: CATSSRYSTDTQYF.

The rearrangement links TRBV27 to TRBJ2-3; D might be TRBD1 (5 bases). CDR1 and CDR2 (germline): MNHEY, SMNVEV (reference sequence). This CDR3 comprises 15 residues. V was pared by 5 bases and J by 0 bases, with 12 bases between. Here the CDR3 reads CASSPGFSSTDTQYF. The CDR3 nucleotides read TGTGCCAGCAGTCCAGGGTTTTCTAGCACAGATACGCAGTATTTT.

J is TRBJ2-3 and V is TRBV4-1, with D possibly being TRBD2 (5 bases). The CDR3 spans 16 residues. V lost 1 base, J lost 0 bases, and 11 bases lay in between. CDR1 is MGHRA and CDR2 is YSYEKL in the germline V gene. The DNA of the CDR3 is TGCGCCAGCAGCCAAGGGGCTGAGGGTAGCACAGATACGCAGTATTTT. Its translation: CASSQGAEGSTDTQYF.

The V gene is TRBV11-3, the J gene TRBJ2-2; 7 bases align to TRBD2. The CDR3 is 17 residues long. With 1 base clipped from V and 2 bases from J, the junction kept 7 bases outside the gene matches. Germline V gene lookup returns CDR1 SGHNT and CDR2 YENEEA. The CDR3 region is CASSLGTGLLNTGELFF. The CDR3 DNA reads TGTGCCAGCAGCTTAGGAACGGGACTACTAAACACCGGGGAGCTGTTTTTT.

This sequence joins TRBV29-1 and TRBJ2-1; D might be TRBD2 (7 bases). The germline gives CDR1 SQVTM, CDR2 ANQGSEA. Trimming pared 1 base from V and 7 bases from J, leaving 20 bases between. The CDR3 is made up of 16 amino acids. This CDR3 reads CSVEGPRGRAGNEQFF. The CDR3 DNA follows: TGCAGCGTTGAAGGCCCGAGGGGGAGGGCCGGGAATGAGCAGTTCTTC.

Only a few counts were recorded for this clone. V gene TRBV2 combines with J gene TRBJ2-5; 13 bases are shared with TRBD2. Germline values: CDR1 SNHLY, CDR2 FYNNEI. This CDR3 is 17 amino acids long. The junction had 6 bases not matched to a gene; V was cut back by 2 bases and J by 3 bases. The CDR3 DNA follows: TGTGCCAGCAGTGAACGGCGGACTAGCGGGAGTAAAGAGACCCAGTACTTC. This sequence encodes CASSERRTSGSKETQYF.